This T cell receptor (beta chain) was retrieved from a study of chemoradiotherapy in HPV16-positive cancers. The CDR3 has 15 residues. The trim removed 5 bases at V and 8 bases at J, leaving 11 bases unmatched. CDR1 and CDR2 (germline): SGHDT, YYEEEE. Repertoires were generated with immunoSEQ multiplex PCR, while TCRdb's copy carries only in-frame clones and drops some. The table shows approximately 1,300 clones, with about three quarters occurring only once. This specimen consisted of tumor tissue, obtained from a patient who underwent chemoradiotherapy. This TCR was sampled from a human donor with HPV-associated anogenital cancer. The chain combines TRBV5-6 with TRBJ1-4; 8 bases match TRBD1. The CDR3 spells CASSYRGSPREKLFF. The CDR3 bases are TGTGCCAGCAGTTACAGGGGGAGCCCTAGAGAAAAACTGTTTTTT. Looking up the rest from reference TRBV5-6 and TRBJ1-4 gives the full variable domain: DAGVTQSPTHLIKTRGQQVTLRCSPKSGHDTVSWYQQALGQGPQFIFQYYEEEERQRGNFPDRFSGHQFPNYSSELNVNALLLGDSALYLCASSYRGSPREKLFFGSGTQLSVL.